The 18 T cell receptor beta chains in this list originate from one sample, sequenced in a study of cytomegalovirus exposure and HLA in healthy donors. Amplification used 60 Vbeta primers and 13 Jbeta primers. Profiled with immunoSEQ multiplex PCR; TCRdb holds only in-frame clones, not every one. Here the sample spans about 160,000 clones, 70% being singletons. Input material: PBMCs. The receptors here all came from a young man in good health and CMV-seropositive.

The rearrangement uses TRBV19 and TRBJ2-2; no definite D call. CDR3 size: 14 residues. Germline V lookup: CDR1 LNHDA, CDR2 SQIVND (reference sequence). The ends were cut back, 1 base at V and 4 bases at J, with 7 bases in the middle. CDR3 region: CASSIGRSTGELFF. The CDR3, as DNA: TGTGCCAGTAGTATAGGGCGGAGCACCGGGGAGCTGTTTTTT.

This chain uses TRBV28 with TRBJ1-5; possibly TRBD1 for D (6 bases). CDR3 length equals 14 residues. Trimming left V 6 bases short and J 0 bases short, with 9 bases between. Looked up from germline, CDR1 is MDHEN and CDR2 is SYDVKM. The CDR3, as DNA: TGTGCCAGCAGGGACAGCTATAGCAATCAGCCCCAGCATTTT. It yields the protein CASRDSYSNQPQHF.

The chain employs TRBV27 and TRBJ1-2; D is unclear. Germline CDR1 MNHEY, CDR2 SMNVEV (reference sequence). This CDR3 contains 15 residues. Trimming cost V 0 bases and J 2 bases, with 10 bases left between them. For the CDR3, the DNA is TGTGCCAGCAGTTTATCAGTCGGGGAAAACTATGGCTACACCTTC. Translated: CASSLSVGENYGYTF.

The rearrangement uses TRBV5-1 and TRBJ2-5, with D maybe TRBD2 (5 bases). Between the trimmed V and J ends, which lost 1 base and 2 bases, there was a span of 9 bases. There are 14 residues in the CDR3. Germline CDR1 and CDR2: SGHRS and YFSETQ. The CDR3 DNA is TGCGCCAGCAGCTTGCCCGGGGTACAAGAGACCCAGTACTTC. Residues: CASSLPGVQETQYF.

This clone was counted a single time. In nucleotides, the CDR3 is TGTGCCAGCAGCGCGGGACAGGGGTACCGACACACCATATATTTT. It is translated as CASSAGQGYRHTIYF. The chain combines TRBV9 with TRBJ1-3; 10 bases align to TRBD1. Trimming cost V 3 bases and J 8 bases; bases outside gene matches: 8. Germline V gene data show CDR1 as SGDLS and CDR2 as YYNGEE. This CDR3 contains 15 residues.

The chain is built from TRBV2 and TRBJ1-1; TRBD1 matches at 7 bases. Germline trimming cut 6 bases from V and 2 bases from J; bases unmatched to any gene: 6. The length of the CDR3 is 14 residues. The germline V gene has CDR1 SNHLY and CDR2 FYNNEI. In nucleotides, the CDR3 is TGTGCCAGCAGGGTGGACAGGACAAACACTGAAGCTTTCTTT. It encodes CASRVDRTNTEAFF.

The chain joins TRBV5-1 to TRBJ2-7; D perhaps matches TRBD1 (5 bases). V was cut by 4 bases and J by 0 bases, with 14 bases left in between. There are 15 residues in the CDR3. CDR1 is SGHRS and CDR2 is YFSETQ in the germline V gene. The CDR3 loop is CASSPGHGFSYEQYV. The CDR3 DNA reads TGCGCCAGCAGCCCTGGACACGGTTTCTCCTACGAGCAGTACGTC.

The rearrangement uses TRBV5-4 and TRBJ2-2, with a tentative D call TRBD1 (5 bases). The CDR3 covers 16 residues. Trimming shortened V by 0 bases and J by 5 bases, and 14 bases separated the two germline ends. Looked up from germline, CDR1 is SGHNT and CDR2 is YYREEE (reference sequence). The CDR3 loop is CASSLASQGGTGELFF. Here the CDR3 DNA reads TGTGCCAGCAGCTTGGCCTCCCAGGGTGGGACCGGGGAGCTGTTTTTT.

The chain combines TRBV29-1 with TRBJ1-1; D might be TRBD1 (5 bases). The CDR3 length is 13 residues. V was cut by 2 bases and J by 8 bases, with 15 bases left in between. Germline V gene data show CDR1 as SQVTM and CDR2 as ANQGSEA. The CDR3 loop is CSVEIRQGGEAFF. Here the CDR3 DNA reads TGCAGCGTTGAAATCCGGCAGGGAGGCGAAGCTTTCTTT.

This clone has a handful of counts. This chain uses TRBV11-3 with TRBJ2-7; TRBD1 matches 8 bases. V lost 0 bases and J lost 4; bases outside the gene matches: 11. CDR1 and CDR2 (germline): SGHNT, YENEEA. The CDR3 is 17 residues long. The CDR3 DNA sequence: TGTGCCAGCAGCTTAGACCCGGACAGGGTAAGTATTTACGAGCAGTACGTC. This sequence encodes CASSLDPDRVSIYEQYV.

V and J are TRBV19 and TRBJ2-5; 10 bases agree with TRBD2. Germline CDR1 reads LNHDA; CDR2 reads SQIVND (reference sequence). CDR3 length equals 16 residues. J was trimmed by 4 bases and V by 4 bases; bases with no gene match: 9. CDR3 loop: CASSKSLAGVRETQYF. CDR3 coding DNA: TGTGCCAGTAGTAAGAGCCTAGCGGGAGTGCGAGAGACCCAGTACTTC.

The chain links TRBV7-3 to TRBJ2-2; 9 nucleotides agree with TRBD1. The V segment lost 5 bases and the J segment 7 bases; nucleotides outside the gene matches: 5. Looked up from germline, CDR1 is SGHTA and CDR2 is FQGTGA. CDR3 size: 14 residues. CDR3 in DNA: TGTGCCAGCAGCCCACAGGGGGCGGGCGGGGAGCTGTTTTTT. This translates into CASSPQGAGGELFF.

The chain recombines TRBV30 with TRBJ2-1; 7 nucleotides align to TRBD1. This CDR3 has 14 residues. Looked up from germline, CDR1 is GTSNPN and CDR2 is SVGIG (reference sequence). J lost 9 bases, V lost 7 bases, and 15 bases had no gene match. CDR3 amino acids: CASKGGFNHGEQFF. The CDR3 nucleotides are TGTGCCTCAAAAGGGGGCTTCAATCACGGTGAGCAGTTCTTC. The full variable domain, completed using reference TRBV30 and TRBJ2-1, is SQTIHQWPATLVQPVGSPLSLECTVEGTSNPNLYWYRQAAGRGLQLLFYSVGIGQISSEVPQNLSASRPQDRQFILSSKKLLLSDSGFYLCASKGGFNHGEQFFGPGTRLTVL.

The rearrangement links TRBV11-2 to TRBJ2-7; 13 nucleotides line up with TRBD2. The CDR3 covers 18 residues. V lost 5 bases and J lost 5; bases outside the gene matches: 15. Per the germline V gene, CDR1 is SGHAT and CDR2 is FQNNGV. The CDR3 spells CASSLTLAGGPGQNEQYV. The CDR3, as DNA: TGTGCCAGCAGCCTGACACTAGCGGGAGGGCCAGGGCAGAACGAGCAGTACGTC.

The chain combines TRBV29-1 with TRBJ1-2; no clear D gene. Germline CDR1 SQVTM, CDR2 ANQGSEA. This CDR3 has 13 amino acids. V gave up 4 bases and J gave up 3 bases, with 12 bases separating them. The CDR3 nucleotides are TGCAGCGTTGGGGGTAGGGAGGACTATGGCTACACCTTC. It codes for CSVGGREDYGYTF.

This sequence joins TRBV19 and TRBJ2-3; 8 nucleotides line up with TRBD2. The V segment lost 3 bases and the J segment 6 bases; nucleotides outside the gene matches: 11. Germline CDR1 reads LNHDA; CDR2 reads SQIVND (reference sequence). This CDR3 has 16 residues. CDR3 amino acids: CASSIPGLGRLDTQYF. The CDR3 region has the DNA TGTGCCAGTAGTATTCCGGGACTAGGCCGGCTCGATACGCAGTATTTT.

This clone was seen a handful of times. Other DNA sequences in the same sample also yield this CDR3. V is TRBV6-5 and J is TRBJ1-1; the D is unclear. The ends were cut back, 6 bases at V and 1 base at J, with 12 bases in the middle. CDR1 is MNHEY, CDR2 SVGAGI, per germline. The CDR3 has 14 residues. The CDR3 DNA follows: TGTGCCAGCAGGCCCCGCGAATCGAACACTGAAGCTTTCTTT. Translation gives CASRPRESNTEAFF.

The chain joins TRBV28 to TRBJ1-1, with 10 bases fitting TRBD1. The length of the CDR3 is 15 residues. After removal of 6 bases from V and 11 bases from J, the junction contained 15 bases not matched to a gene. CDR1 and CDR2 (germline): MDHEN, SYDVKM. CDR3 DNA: TGTGCCAGCAGCCCTAGGGGACAGGGGCCGACGGAGGCTTTCTTT. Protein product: CASSPRGQGPTEAFF.